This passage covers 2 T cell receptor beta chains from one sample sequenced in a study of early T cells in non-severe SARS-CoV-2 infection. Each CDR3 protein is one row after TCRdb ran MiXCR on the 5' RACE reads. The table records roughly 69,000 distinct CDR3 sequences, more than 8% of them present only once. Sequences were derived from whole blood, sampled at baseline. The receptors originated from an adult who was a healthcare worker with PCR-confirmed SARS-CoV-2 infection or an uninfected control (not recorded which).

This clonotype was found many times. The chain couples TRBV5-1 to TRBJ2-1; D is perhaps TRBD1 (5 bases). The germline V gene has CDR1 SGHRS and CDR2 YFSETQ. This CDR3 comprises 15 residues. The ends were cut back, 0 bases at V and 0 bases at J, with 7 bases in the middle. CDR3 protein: CASSLGQLSYNEQFF. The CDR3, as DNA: TGCGCCAGCAGCTTGGGACAGCTCTCCTACAATGAGCAGTTCTTC.

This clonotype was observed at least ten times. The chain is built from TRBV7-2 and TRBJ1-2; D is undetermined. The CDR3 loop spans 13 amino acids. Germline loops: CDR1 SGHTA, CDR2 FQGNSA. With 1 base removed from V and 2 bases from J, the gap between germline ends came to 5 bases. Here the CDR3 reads CASSLGPNYGYTF. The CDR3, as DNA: TGTGCCAGCAGCTTAGGACCGAACTATGGCTACACCTTC.